This T cell receptor beta chain was obtained from a study of T cell repertoires in cytomegalovirus infection. Background on the study: HLA-C-restricted CMV epitopes, recently identified, and well-studied HLA-B-restricted ones were used by the study. Both a matching HLA type and CMV infection were indicated by public TCR beta signatures.

Concerning this clonotype: The antigen remains unidentified.

The CDR3 runs to 14 residues. Germline V CDR1 and CDR2: SGHVS, FNYEAQ. V was clipped by 5 bases and J by 4 bases, with 14 bases between them. TCRdb re-called the reads through MiXCR, storing one row per CDR3 protein. The repertoire consists of some 920,000 distinct CDR3 sequences, with roughly 31% occurring once and the leading ten covering over 13%. Overall study findings and caveats: The response measured ex vivo was dominated by TCR beta clonotypes (HLA-C-restricted and CMV-specific).

The TCR sequence derives from a human donor in good health (CMV status not recorded). Some clones in this sample may be carry-over from other donors' samples. The sample was cultured CD8+ T cells from PBMCs, taken from culture after CMV antigen stimulation. This chain joins TRBV7-6 and TRBJ1-2; D perhaps matches TRBD1 (6 bases). The chain's CDR3 is CASSQLGASYGYTF. CDR3 coding DNA: TGTGCCAGCAGCCAACTGGGGGCCTCCTATGGCTACACCTTC.